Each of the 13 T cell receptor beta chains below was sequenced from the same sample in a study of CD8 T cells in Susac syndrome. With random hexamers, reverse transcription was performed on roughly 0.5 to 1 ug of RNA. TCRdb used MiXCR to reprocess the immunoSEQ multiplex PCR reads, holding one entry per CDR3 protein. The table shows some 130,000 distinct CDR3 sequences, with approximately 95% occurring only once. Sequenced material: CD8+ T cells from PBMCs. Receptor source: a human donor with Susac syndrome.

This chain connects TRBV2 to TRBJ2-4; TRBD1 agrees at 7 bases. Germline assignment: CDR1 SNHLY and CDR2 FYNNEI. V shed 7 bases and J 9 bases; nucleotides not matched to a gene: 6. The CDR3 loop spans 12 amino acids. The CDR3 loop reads CASKGAHSIQYF. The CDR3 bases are TGTGCCAGCAAGGGGGCGCATTCCATTCAGTACTTC.

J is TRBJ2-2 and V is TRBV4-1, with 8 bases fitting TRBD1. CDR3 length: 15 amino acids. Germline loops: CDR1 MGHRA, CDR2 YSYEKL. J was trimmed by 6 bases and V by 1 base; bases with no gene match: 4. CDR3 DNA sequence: TGCGCCAGCAGCCAAGGACAGGGGCCCTCCGGGGAGCTGTTTTTT. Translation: CASSQGQGPSGELFF.

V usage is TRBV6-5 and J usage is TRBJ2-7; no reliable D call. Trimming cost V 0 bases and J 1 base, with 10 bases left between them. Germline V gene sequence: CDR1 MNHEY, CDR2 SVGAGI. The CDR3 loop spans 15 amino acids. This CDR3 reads CASSYSGSWSYEQYF. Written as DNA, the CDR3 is TGTGCCAGCAGTTACTCGGGTTCCTGGTCCTACGAGCAGTACTTC.

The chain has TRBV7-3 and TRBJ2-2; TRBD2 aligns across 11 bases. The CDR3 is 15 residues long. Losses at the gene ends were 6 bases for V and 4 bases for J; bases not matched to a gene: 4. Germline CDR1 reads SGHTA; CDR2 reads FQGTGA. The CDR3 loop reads CASRLAGAGTGELFF. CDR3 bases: TGTGCCAGCAGACTAGCGGGAGCCGGCACCGGGGAGCTGTTTTTT.

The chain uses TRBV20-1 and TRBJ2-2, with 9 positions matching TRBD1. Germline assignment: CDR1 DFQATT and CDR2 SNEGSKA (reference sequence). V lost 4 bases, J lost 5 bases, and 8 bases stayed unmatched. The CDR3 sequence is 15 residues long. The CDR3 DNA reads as TGCAGTGCTACCATGGGGACAGGGTATACCGGGGAGCTGTTTTTT. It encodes CSATMGTGYTGELFF.

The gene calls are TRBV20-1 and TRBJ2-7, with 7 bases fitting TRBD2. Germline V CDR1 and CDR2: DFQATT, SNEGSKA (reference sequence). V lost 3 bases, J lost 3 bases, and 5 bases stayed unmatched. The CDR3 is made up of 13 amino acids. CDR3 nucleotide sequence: TGCAGTGCTAGTGTCTGGGGGGGCTACGAGCAGTACTTC. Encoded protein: CSASVWGGYEQYF.

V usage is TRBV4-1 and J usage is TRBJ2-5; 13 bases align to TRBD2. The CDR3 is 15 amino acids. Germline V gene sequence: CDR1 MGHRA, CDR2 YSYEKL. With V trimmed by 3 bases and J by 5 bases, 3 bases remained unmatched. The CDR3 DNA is TGCGCCAGCAGCCAGCCGACTAGCGGGAGGGAGACCCAGTACTTC. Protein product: CASSQPTSGRETQYF.

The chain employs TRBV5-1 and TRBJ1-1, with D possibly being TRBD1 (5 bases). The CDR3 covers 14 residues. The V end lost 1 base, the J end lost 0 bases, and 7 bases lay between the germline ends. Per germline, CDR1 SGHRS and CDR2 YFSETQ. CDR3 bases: TGCGCCAGCAGCTTGTGGGACCTGAACACTGAAGCTTTCTTT. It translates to CASSLWDLNTEAFF.

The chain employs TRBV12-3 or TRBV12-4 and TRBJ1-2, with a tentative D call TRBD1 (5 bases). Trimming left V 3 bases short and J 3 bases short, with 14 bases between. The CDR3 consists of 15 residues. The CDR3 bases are TGTGCCAGCAGTTTTTCTGAGGGGCTGTACTATGGCTACACCTTC. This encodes CASSFSEGLYYGYTF.

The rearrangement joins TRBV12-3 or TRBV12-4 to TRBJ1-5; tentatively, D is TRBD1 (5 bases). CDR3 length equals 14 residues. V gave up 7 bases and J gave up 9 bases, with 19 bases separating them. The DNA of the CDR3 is TGTGCCAGCACCCTTGGGCAGGGTCGTACGCCCCAGCATTTT. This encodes CASTLGQGRTPQHF.

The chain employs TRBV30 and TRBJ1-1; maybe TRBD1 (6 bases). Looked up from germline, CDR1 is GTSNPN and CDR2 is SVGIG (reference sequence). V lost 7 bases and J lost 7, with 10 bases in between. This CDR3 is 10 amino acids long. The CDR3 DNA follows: TGTGCCTCGGGGGCCCTTGAAGCTTTCTTT. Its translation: CASGALEAFF.

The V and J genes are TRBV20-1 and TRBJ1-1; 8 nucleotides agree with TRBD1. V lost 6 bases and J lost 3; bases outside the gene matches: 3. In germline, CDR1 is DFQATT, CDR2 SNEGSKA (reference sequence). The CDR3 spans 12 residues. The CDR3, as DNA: TGCAGTGCCACAGGGGGGGACACTGAAGCTTTCTTT. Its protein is CSATGGDTEAFF.

Written as DNA, the CDR3 is TGCGCCAGCAGCCCAAGGGGGGGGGATTACGAGCAGTACTTC. Translation gives CASSPRGGDYEQYF. This chain uses TRBV5-1 with TRBJ2-7; D possibly corresponds to TRBD2 (7 bases). CDR3 length: 14 residues. Trimming stripped 4 bases from V and 4 bases from J, with 15 bases between. From germline, CDR1 is SGHRS and CDR2 YFSETQ.